The 27 T cell receptor beta chains presented below share a single source sample, sequenced in a study of T cells in narcolepsy. Generated by immunoSEQ multiplex PCR, the TCRdb table keeps only in-frame clones and is missing some. The sample lists 35,000 or so clones, approximately 85% occurring once. Sequencing was performed on CD45RA- memory CD4+ T cells from PBMCs. These receptors came from a human donor with narcolepsy.

The chain recombines TRBV5-1 with TRBJ1-1; 7 bases align to TRBD1. V shed 0 bases and J 5 bases; nucleotides not matched to a gene: 10. The germline gives CDR1 SGHRS, CDR2 YFSETQ. The CDR3 covers 16 residues. The CDR3 coding sequence is TGCGCCAGCAGCTTGGAGACAGGGAGGGCGAGAACTGAAGCTTTCTTT. Translating gives CASSLETGRARTEAFF.

This chain links TRBV2 with TRBJ2-2; 8 bases are shared with TRBD1. Germline loops: CDR1 SNHLY, CDR2 FYNNEI. The J segment lost 6 bases and the V segment lost 3 bases, leaving 9 bases of the junction unmatched. The CDR3 is made up of 16 amino acids. The CDR3 DNA reads as TGTGCCAGCAGTGAGGAAGCAGGGGGCATCGCCGGGGAGCTGTTTTTT. Encoded protein: CASSEEAGGIAGELFF.

The rearrangement joins TRBV11-2 to TRBJ2-1; TRBD2 agrees at 9 bases. From germline, CDR1 is SGHAT and CDR2 FQNNGV. This CDR3 contains 16 residues. Unmatched junction bases numbered 8, after V lost 8 bases and J lost 0 bases. This chain's CDR3 is CASREAGGISYNEQFF. CDR3 bases: TGTGCCAGCCGAGAAGCGGGGGGCATCTCCTACAATGAGCAGTTCTTC.

V gene TRBV11-3 combines with J gene TRBJ1-6, with 7 bases aligning to TRBD1. The CDR3 covers 14 residues. V shed 3 bases, J shed 6 bases, and the junction held 2 bases outside the gene matches. Germline CDR1 is SGHNT and CDR2 is YENEEA. The CDR3 nucleotides are TGTGCCAGCAGCTTCCGGGACAGTAATTCACCCCTCCACTTT. It codes for CASSFRDSNSPLHF.

In DNA, the CDR3 is TGTGCCAGCAGTCCCAGGGCCGGGACAGGGTCCTACAATGAGCAGTTCTTC. Translated, it gives CASSPRAGTGSYNEQFF. V gene TRBV7-2 combines with J gene TRBJ2-1; 9 bases are a match to TRBD1. Germline CDR1 is SGHTA and CDR2 is FQGNSA. The trim removed 6 bases at V and 1 base at J, leaving 10 bases unmatched. CDR3 length: 17 amino acids.

The J gene is TRBJ1-6, the V gene TRBV7-9; D not resolved. Trimming pared 1 base from V and 3 bases from J, leaving 7 bases between. CDR3 size: 15 residues. Germline values: CDR1 SEHNR, CDR2 FQNEAQ (reference sequence). Here the CDR3 reads CASSLGADYNSPLHF. The CDR3 DNA reads TGTGCCAGCAGCTTAGGGGCAGACTATAATTCACCCCTCCACTTT.

The chain recombines TRBV30 with TRBJ1-4; D is perhaps TRBD1 (6 bases). The length of the CDR3 is 12 residues. With 6 bases removed from V and 4 bases from J, the gap between germline ends came to 9 bases. The germline gives CDR1 GTSNPN, CDR2 SVGIG (reference sequence). DNA of the CDR3: TGTGCCTGTGGACAGAATAATGAAAAACTGTTTTTT. Amino acid sequence: CACGQNNEKLFF.

This chain links TRBV19 with TRBJ1-1; 9 bases line up with TRBD1. Per germline, CDR1 LNHDA and CDR2 SQIVND (reference sequence). Losses at the gene ends were 7 bases for V and 4 bases for J; bases not matched to a gene: 4. The CDR3 sequence is 13 residues long. CDR3 DNA sequence: TGTGCCAGTACCGGGACAGGGCTCACTGAAGCTTTCTTT. Protein sequence: CASTGTGLTEAFF.

V and J are TRBV5-1 and TRBJ2-5, with D possibly TRBD2 on 5 matching bases. The J call may be faulty, since TRBJ2-7 better matches the DNA end. The germline gives CDR1 SGHRS, CDR2 YFSETQ. The CDR3 is 13 amino acids. The CDR3 region is CASREGSSYEQYF. CDR3 DNA: TGCGCCAGCAGAGAAGGGAGCTCCTACGAGCAGTACTTC.

The chain has TRBV5-4 and TRBJ2-2; 9 nucleotides line up with TRBD2. CDR1 is SGHNT and CDR2 is YYREEE in the germline V gene (reference sequence). This CDR3 has 16 residues. Trimming at V came to 2 bases and at J to 2 bases, leaving 4 bases not matched to a gene. The CDR3 loop is CASSFLAGVNTGELFF. DNA of the CDR3: TGTGCCAGCAGCTTCTTAGCGGGGGTCAACACCGGGGAGCTGTTTTTT. The full variable domain, completed using reference TRBV5-4 and TRBJ2-2, is ETGVTQSPTHLIKTRGQQVTLRCSSQSGHNTVSWYQQALGQGPQFIFQYYREEENGRGNFPPRFSGLQFPNYSSELNVNALELDDSALYLCASSFLAGVNTGELFFGEGSRLTVL.

In its sample, this clone was seen a few times. J is TRBJ1-1 and V is TRBV19; a weak D match, TRBD1 (5 bases). The germline CDR1 and CDR2 sequences are LNHDA and SQIVND (reference sequence). This CDR3 has 11 amino acids. V was trimmed by 3 bases and J by 12 bases, leaving 11 bases between them. The CDR3 DNA follows: TGTGCCAGTAGTATCACCGGGGGAACTTTCTTT. Translating gives CASSITGGTFF.

The rearrangement uses TRBV23-1 and TRBJ2-2; a weak D match, TRBD1 (5 bases). TRBV23-1 is annotated as an ORF whose role is uncertain. The CDR3 length is 16 residues. Trimming pared 4 bases from V and 2 bases from J, leaving 14 bases between. CDR3 in amino acids: CASSPEPQGNTGELFF. DNA for the CDR3: TGCGCCAGCAGTCCCGAACCCCAGGGAAACACCGGGGAGCTGTTTTTT.

The chain recombines TRBV27 with TRBJ1-1; TRBD1 aligns across 8 bases. The CDR3 has 15 residues. The ends lost 5 bases at V and 1 base at J; junction bases unmatched: 6. The germline CDR1 and CDR2 sequences are MNHEY and SMNVEV (reference sequence). CDR3 protein: CASSPGTGANTEAFF. The CDR3 nucleotides read TGTGCCAGCAGTCCCGGGACAGGTGCGAACACTGAAGCTTTCTTT.

This chain links TRBV5-1 with TRBJ2-3; 11 nucleotides match TRBD2. CDR3 size: 15 residues. The junction had 2 bases not matched to a gene; V was cut back by 1 base and J by 4 bases. Germline CDR1 SGHRS, CDR2 YFSETQ. CDR3 bases: TGCGCCAGCAGCTTGCGGGGACTAGCGGCAGATACGCAGTATTTT. Translated: CASSLRGLAADTQYF. Full variable domain (missing parts from reference TRBV5-1 and TRBJ2-3): KAGVTQTPRYLIKTRGQQVTLSCSPISGHRSVSWYQQTPGQGLQFLFEYFSETQRNKGNFPGRFSGRQFSNSRSEMNVSTLELGDSALYLCASSLRGLAADTQYFGPGTRLTVL.

The rearrangement joins TRBV16 to TRBJ1-5; TRBD1 matches 7 bases. The CDR3 covers 17 residues. Trimming took 4 bases from V and 3 from J; bases not matched to a gene: 12. Germline lookup yields CDR1 KGHSY and CDR2 FQNENV. The DNA for the CDR3 is TGTGCCAGCAGCCTTCGGGGGATGGGACAGCTCAATCAGCCCCAGCATTTT. Its translation is CASSLRGMGQLNQPQHF.

The chain has TRBV6-5 and TRBJ2-1; D gene ambiguous. The CDR3 loop spans 14 amino acids. V lost 2 bases to trimming and J lost 0 bases, with 5 bases between them. Looked up from germline, CDR1 is MNHEY and CDR2 is SVGAGI. CDR3 DNA: TGTGCCAGCAGTTACGGGAACTCCTACAATGAGCAGTTCTTC. It specifies CASSYGNSYNEQFF.

The J gene is TRBJ2-2, the V gene TRBV9; no clear D. Between the trimmed V and J ends, which lost 5 bases and 8 bases, there was a span of 16 bases. The CDR3 spans 14 residues. Germline CDR1 SGDLS, CDR2 YYNGEE. The CDR3 spells CASSFRANFGELFF. CDR3 DNA: TGTGCCAGCAGTTTCCGGGCTAATTTTGGGGAGCTGTTTTTT.

The chain combines TRBV2 with TRBJ1-5, with D uncertain. Looked up from germline, CDR1 is SNHLY and CDR2 is FYNNEI. Trimming stripped 3 bases from V and 0 bases from J, with 9 bases between. This CDR3 has 15 amino acids. The CDR3: CASSDPAYSNQPQHF. The CDR3 coding sequence is TGTGCCAGCAGTGACCCAGCCTATAGCAATCAGCCCCAGCATTTT. The full variable domain, its missing parts supplied by reference TRBV2 and TRBJ1-5, is EPEVTQTPSHQVTQMGQEVILRCVPISNHLYFYWYRQILGQKVEFLVSFYNNEISEKSEIFDDQFSVERPDGSNFTLKIRSTKLEDSAMYFCASSDPAYSNQPQHFGDGTRLSIL.

V usage is TRBV7-2 and J usage is TRBJ2-5, with 8 bases identical to TRBD2. The J segment lost 1 base and the V segment lost 0 bases, leaving 4 bases of the junction unmatched. The CDR3 is 16 residues long. Germline V gene lookup returns CDR1 SGHTA and CDR2 FQGNSA. CDR3 nucleotides: TGTGCCAGCAGCTTAGCGCGGAGCGGGGGCCAAGAGACCCAGTACTTC. Translation gives CASSLARSGGQETQYF. Full variable domain (rest looked up from reference TRBV7-2 and TRBJ2-5): GAGVSQSPSNKVTEKGKDVELRCDPISGHTALYWYRQSLGQGLEFLIYFQGNSAPDKSGLPSDRFSAERTGGSVSTLTIQRTQQEDSAVYLCASSLARSGGQETQYFGPGTRLLVL.

The chain carries TRBV13 and TRBJ2-7, with TRBD2 matching over 9 bases. With V trimmed by 5 bases and J by 5 bases, 13 bases remained unmatched. This CDR3 spans 16 amino acids. CDR1 is PRHDT, CDR2 FYEKMQ, per germline (reference sequence). CDR3 sequence reads: CASSTPTSGFNNEQYF. CDR3 DNA: TGTGCCAGCAGCACTCCAACTAGCGGGTTTAACAACGAGCAGTACTTC.

This chain joins TRBV6-5 and TRBJ2-2, with D unresolved. The CDR3 is 12 residues long. Germline loops: CDR1 MNHEY, CDR2 SVGAGI. Trimming took off 2 bases at V and 4 bases at J, with 2 bases between the two ends. CDR3 region: CASSYPTGELFF. CDR3 bases: TGTGCCAGCAGTTACCCCACCGGGGAGCTGTTTTTT.

The chain is built from TRBV29-1 and TRBJ2-1, with TRBD2 matching 10 bases. This CDR3 is 12 amino acids long. Germline lookup yields CDR1 SQVTM and CDR2 ANQGSEA. V shed 0 bases and J 16 bases; nucleotides not matched to a gene: 6. CDR3 protein: CSVEDRLAGRFF. As DNA, the CDR3 is TGCAGCGTTGAAGATCGACTAGCGGGTCGTTTCTTC.

V and J are TRBV29-1 and TRBJ2-5; no clear D gene. The germline V gene has CDR1 SQVTM and CDR2 ANQGSEA. The V end lost 4 bases, the J end lost 2 bases, and 8 bases lay between the germline ends. This CDR3 contains 12 residues. The CDR3 is CSVAFSQETQYF. As DNA, the CDR3 is TGCAGCGTTGCATTCTCTCAAGAGACCCAGTACTTC. Full variable domain (remainder filled in from reference TRBV29-1 and TRBJ2-5): SAVISQKPSRDICQRGTSLTIQCQVDSQVTMMFWYRQQPGQSLTLIATANQGSEATYESGFVIDKFPISRPNLTFSTLTVSNMSPEDSSIYLCSVAFSQETQYFGPGTRLLVL.

CDR3 loop: CASSPDPVGTQYF. CDR3 bases: TGTGCCAGCAGCCCTGACCCGGTGGGTACGCAGTATTTT. The chain employs TRBV11-2 and TRBJ2-3; D unresolved. The V end was cut by 5 bases, the J end by 8 bases, with 14 bases between. This CDR3 has 13 amino acids. From germline, CDR1 is SGHAT and CDR2 FQNNGV.

The chain joins TRBV19 to TRBJ1-2; 7 positions match TRBD1. Unmatched junction bases numbered 28, after V lost 5 bases and J lost 7 bases. The germline V gene has CDR1 LNHDA and CDR2 SQIVND (reference sequence). CDR3 length: 20 amino acids. CDR3 in DNA: TGTGCCAGTAGTGTACCGATTCTCGTGACAGGGACTCCCTCGGGGGTTGGCTACACCTTC. Protein product: CASSVPILVTGTPSGVGYTF. The variable domain in full, completed from reference TRBV19 and TRBJ1-2, reads DGGITQSPKYLFRKEGQNVTLSCEQNLNHDAMYWYRQDPGQGLRLIYYSQIVNDFQKGDIAEGYSVSREKKESFPLTVTSAQKNPTAFYLCASSVPILVTGTPSGVGYTFGSGTRLTVV.

V gene TRBV7-2 combines with J gene TRBJ1-2; D ambiguous. Trimming cost V 2 bases and J 5 bases, with 15 bases left between them. The CDR3 covers 15 residues. The germline CDR1 and CDR2 sequences are SGHTA and FQGNSA. CDR3 in amino acids: CASSLRRAREYGYTF. The CDR3 DNA follows: TGTGCCAGCAGCTTAAGGAGGGCGCGGGAATATGGCTACACCTTC.

As to this clone: The germline gene is not matched at one end of the junction; a read error may be the cause. Other nucleotide sequences in the sample specify the same CDR3. V gene TRBV7-2 combines with J gene TRBJ1-2; D is possibly TRBD1 (6 bases). Germline CDR1 reads SGHTA; CDR2 reads FQGNSA. This CDR3 is 13 amino acids long. The CDR3 loop reads CASSLDGGSGYTF. The CDR3 coding sequence is TGCGCCAGCAGCCTAGACGGGGGCAGTGGCTACACCTTC.